The clone carrying this T cell receptor beta chain was counted only a few times. Its matching antigen is unknown. These data belong to a study of vaccination and CD4 T cells after COVID-19. The germline V and J ends were trimmed by 5 bases and 5 bases, with 21 bases remaining between them. The CDR3 length is 15 residues. Germline V gives CDR1 GTSNPN, CDR2 SVGIG (reference sequence). An Oncomine TCR Beta short-read assay was used to sequence the DNA from cultured CD4+ T cells. TCRdb ran MiXCR on the PCR reads and lists one entry per CDR3 protein. The data show 15,000 or so distinct CDR3 sequences, with roughly two fifths seen just once and 7% to 8.5% held by the top ten. As to treatment: approximately nine-day PBMC culture with coronavirus spike peptide pools or control peptides (ViraFEST assay).

Source material: CD4+ T cells from blood, cultured in vitro. This TCR was recovered from a human donor who had recovered from COVID-19. The chain has TRBV30 and TRBJ1-2; D not certain. The CDR3 loop is CAWSLGPGGGYGYTF. CDR3 coding DNA: TGTGCCTGGTCCCTTGGGCCGGGAGGCGGGTATGGCTACACCTTC. Filled out from reference TRBV30 and TRBJ1-2, the complete variable domain reads SQTIHQWPATLVQPVGSPLSLECTVEGTSNPNLYWYRQAAGRGLQLLFYSVGIGQISSEVPQNLSASRPQDRQFILSSKKLLLSDSGFYLCAWSLGPGGGYGYTFGSGTRLTVV.